The clone carrying this T cell receptor beta chain occurred many times. This sample is part of a study of identical twins. The CDR3 is 13 amino acids. The germline V gene has CDR1 MDHEN and CDR2 SYDVKM. V was pared by 4 bases and J by 3 bases, with 8 bases between. TCRdb reanalysed the 5' RACE reads using MiXCR and keeps one entry per CDR3 protein. The top ten hold around 2% of the sample, which has hundreds of thousands of distinct CDR3 sequences, over 5% seen once. The chain is built from TRBV28 and TRBJ2-3; D remains unclear. The source of this sequence is a man between 18 and 35 years old in good health. Input material: naive T cells sorted from blood. In DNA, the CDR3 is TGTGCCAGCAGTTCCACTTTGACAGATACGCAGTATTTT. This encodes CASSSTLTDTQYF.